The table lists the clone carrying this T cell receptor beta chain with a few counts. This CDR3 contains 15 residues. Unmatched junction bases numbered 4, after V lost 1 base and J lost 2 bases. Germline assignment: CDR1 MNHEY and CDR2 SMNVEV (reference sequence). TCRdb keeps only in-frame clones here, not all; method: immunoSEQ multiplex PCR. Here the sample spans approximately 440,000 clones, around 89% being singletons. The data are from a study of blood T cell repertoires in COVID-19. The source of this sequence is a woman aged 45-65 years with COVID-19, enrolled during active disease. The J gene is TRBJ1-1, the V gene TRBV27; 7 positions agree with TRBD1. Sample: peripheral blood. The CDR3 sequence is CASSLLAGGNTEAFF. The CDR3 DNA sequence: TGTGCCAGCAGTTTATTAGCAGGGGGAAACACTGAAGCTTTCTTT.